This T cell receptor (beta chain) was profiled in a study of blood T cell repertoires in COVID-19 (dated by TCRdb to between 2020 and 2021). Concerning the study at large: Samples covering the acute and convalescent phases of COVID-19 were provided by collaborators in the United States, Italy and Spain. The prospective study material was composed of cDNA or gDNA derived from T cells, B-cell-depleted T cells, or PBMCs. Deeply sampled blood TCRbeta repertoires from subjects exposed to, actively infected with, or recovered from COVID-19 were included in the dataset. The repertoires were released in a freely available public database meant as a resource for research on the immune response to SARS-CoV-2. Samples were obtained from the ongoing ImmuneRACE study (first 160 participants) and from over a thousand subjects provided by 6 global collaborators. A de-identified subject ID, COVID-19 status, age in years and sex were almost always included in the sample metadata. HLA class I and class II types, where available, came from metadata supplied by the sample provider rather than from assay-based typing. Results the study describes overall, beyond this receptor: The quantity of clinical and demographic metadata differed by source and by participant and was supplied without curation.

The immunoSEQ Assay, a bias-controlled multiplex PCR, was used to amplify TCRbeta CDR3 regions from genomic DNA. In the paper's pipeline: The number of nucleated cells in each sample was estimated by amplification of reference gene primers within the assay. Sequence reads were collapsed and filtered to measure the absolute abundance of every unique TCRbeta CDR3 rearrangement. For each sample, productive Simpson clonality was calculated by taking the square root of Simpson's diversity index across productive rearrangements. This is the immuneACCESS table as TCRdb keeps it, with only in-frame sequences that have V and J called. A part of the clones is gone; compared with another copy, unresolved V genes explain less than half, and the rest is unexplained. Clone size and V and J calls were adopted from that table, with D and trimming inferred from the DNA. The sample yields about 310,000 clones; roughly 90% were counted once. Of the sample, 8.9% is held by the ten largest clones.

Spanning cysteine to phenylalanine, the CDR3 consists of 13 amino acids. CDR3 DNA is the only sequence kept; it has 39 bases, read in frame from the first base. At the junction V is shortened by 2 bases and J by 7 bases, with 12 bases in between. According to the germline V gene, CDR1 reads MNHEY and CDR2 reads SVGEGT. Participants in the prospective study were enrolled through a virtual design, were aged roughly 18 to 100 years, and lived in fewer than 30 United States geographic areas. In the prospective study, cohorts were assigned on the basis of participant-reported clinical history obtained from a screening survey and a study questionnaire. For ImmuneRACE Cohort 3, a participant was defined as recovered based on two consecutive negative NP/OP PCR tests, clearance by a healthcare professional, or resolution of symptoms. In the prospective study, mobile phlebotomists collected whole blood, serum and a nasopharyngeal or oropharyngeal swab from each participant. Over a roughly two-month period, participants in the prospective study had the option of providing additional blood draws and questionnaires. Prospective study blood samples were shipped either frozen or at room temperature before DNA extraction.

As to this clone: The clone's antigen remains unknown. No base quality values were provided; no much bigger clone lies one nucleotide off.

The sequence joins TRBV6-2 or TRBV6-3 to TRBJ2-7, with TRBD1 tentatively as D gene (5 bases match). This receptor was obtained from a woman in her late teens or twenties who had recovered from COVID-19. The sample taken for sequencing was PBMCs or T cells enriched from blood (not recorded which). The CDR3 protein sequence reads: CASSYDLGREQYF. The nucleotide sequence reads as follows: TGTGCCAGCAGTTACGATCTGGGGCGTGAGCAGTACTTC.